This is a list of T cell receptor beta chains from one sample in a study of blood T cell repertoires in COVID-19. The table came from immunoSEQ multiplex PCR; TCRdb's copy has only in-frame clones and leaves some out. The table shows just under 30,000 clones, with roughly 80% occurring only once. The specimen sequenced was peripheral blood. The receptor source for this set is a woman in her seventies with acute or convalescent COVID-19. Both conserved end residues are part of each CDR3. D genes are given only for firm matches. Expanded clones are given a class, and other clones once, few, many or no size at all.

abundance,v_gene,j_gene,d_gene,CDR3nt,CDR3aa
.,TRBV10-3,TRBJ2-3,TRBD2,TGTGCCACCGGGACTAGCGGGGGCACAGATACGCAGTATTTT,CATGTSGGTDTQYF
.,TRBV19,TRBJ2-7,TRBD2,TGTGCCAGTAGTGGACTAGCGGGAGGGGAGCAGTACTTC,CASSGLAGGEQYF
.,TRBV28,TRBJ2-3,.,TGTGCCAGCACCTCTACCACAGATACGCAGTATTTT,CASTSTTDTQYF
.,TRBV28,TRBJ2-3,.,TGTGCCAGCATTCGCGATGGGCTAGCCAACACAGATACGCAGTATTTT,CASIRDGLANTDTQYF
.,TRBV6-5,TRBJ2-1,.,TGTGCCAGCAGTTACTCCGGCAGGGGAGATGAGCAGTTCTTC,CASSYSGRGDEQFF
.,TRBV2,TRBJ2-1,TRBD2,TGTGCCACCGCTTCTAGCGGGGGGGCAAAGGAGCAGTTCTTC,CATASSGGAKEQFF
.,TRBV6-2/TRBV6-3,TRBJ1-5,.,TGTGCCAGCAGTCGCACGCCCCTGGGAGGTCGGAATCAGCCCCAGCATTTT,CASSRTPLGGRNQPQHF
once,TRBV12-3/TRBV12-4,TRBJ2-7,.,TGTGCCAGCAGTTTGAGTCACGAGCAGTACTTC,CASSLSHEQYF
.,TRBV12-5,TRBJ2-1,TRBD1,TGTGCTAGTGGCTACAGGGGGAATGAGCAGTTCTTC,CASGYRGNEQFF
few,TRBV19,TRBJ2-5,.,TGTGCCAGTAGTGCGGGCCAAGAGACCCAGTACTTC,CASSAGQETQYF
.,TRBV19,TRBJ2-5,TRBD2,TGTGCCAGTAGTTCGGGTATAGCGGGAGTTTATGGCAGACAAGAGACCCAGTACTTC,CASSSGIAGVYGRQETQYF
.,TRBV6-5,TRBJ2-3,TRBD1,TGTGCCAGCAGTCCCCGGACAGGGGCAGATACGCAGTATTTT,CASSPRTGADTQYF
many,TRBV25-1,TRBJ2-3,.,TGTGCCAGCAGTCTTCAAGCTAGCACAGATACGCAGTATTTT,CASSLQASTDTQYF
.,TRBV19,TRBJ2-3,TRBD2,TGTGCCAGTAGCCCCGGGGGAGCTAGCGGCCTCACAGATACGCAGTATTTT,CASSPGGASGLTDTQYF
.,TRBV20-1,TRBJ1-2,.,TGCAGTGCTAGTAGCATCATCGATGGCTACACCTTC,CSASSIIDGYTF
.,TRBV4-2,TRBJ1-5,.,TGTGCCAGCAGCCAAGATCGGGGGATTGGGCAGCCCCAGCATTTT,CASSQDRGIGQPQHF
once,TRBV11-3,TRBJ2-1,.,TGTGCCAGCAGCTCTGAGGGCTATGAGCAGTTCTTC,CASSSEGYEQFF
few,TRBV4-3,TRBJ1-2,.,TGCGCCAGCAGCCAAGATGACGCGACGGGGATTAGGTATGGCTACACCTTC,CASSQDDATGIRYGYTF
.,TRBV29-1,TRBJ1-2,.,TGCAGCGTGGAGGACCGCTATGGCTACACCTTC,CSVEDRYGYTF
.,TRBV5-1,TRBJ2-2,TRBD1,TGCGCCAGCAGCTTGAGGCAGGGGGCGAACGGGGAGCTGTTTTTT,CASSLRQGANGELFF
once,TRBV5-4,TRBJ1-6,.,TGTGCCAGCAGCTTGGGCAGCTCCTATAATTCACCCCTCCACTTT,CASSLGSSYNSPLHF
.,TRBV10-3,TRBJ2-1,TRBD2,TGTGCCATCAGTGAACTAGCGGGCCCGAGCTCCTACAATGAGCAGTTCTTC,CAISELAGPSSYNEQFF
once,TRBV27,TRBJ2-5,.,TGTGCCAGCAGTTTATCTGGCGGGGCCCAAGAGACCCAGTACTTC,CASSLSGGAQETQYF
.,TRBV7-2,TRBJ1-2,TRBD1,TGTGCCAGCAGCTTAGTGGCCAGGGGGACTGATAAATTCTATGGCTACACCTTC,CASSLVARGTDKFYGYTF
.,TRBV5-3,TRBJ2-7,TRBD1,TGTGCCAGAAGCTGGGGACAGGCTCCCTACGAGCAGTACTTC,CARSWGQAPYEQYF
.,TRBV2,TRBJ2-7,.,TGTGCCAGCAGTGAATTGAGTGGTAGGGGTTACGAGCAGTACTTC,CASSELSGRGYEQYF
few,TRBV4-2,TRBJ1-5,TRBD1,TGTGCCAGCAGCCCCATACCGGGACAGGGGGCGAGTAATCAGCCCCAGCATTTT,CASSPIPGQGASNQPQHF
.,TRBV7-2,TRBJ2-3,.,TGTGCCAGCAGCTCCCGGGACTTCACAGATACGCAGTATTTT,CASSSRDFTDTQYF
.,TRBV5-5,TRBJ1-5,.,TGTGCCAGCAGCTTGGCCACTAATCAGCCCCAGCATTTT,CASSLATNQPQHF
.,TRBV19,TRBJ1-3,TRBD1,TGTGCCAGTAGTATTACCACAGGGGGCTCTGGAAACACCATATATTTT,CASSITTGGSGNTIYF
.,TRBV7-3,TRBJ2-5,TRBD1,TGTGCCAGCAGCCCAGGGACAGGGACAGAGACCCAGTACTTC,CASSPGTGTETQYF
.,TRBV2,TRBJ2-2,.,TGTGCCAGTAGACCAGGCGCTTTCACCGGGGAGCTGTTTTTT,CASRPGAFTGELFF
.,TRBV4-1,TRBJ2-3,TRBD2,TGCGCCAGCAGCGCGACCGGGACTAGCGTAGCGGATACGCAGTATTTT,CASSATGTSVADTQYF
.,TRBV9,TRBJ2-3,TRBD1,TGTGCCAGCAGCGGGACAGGGAATGCAGATACGCAGTATTTT,CASSGTGNADTQYF
few,TRBV5-1,TRBJ2-7,.,TGCGCCAGCAGCTTGGAGTTGGGCAGGGCCCACGAGCAGTACTTC,CASSLELGRAHEQYF
.,TRBV6-4,TRBJ2-3,.,TGTGCCAGCAGTGAGTCCAGGACAGATACGCAGTATTTT,CASSESRTDTQYF
.,TRBV7-2,TRBJ1-1,.,TGTGCCAGCAGCTTAGGGGGGACAAAACGGGGTGAAGCTTTCTTT,CASSLGGTKRGEAFF
.,TRBV7-3,TRBJ1-1,.,TGTGCCAGCAGCTTAACACAGGGCGGCACTGAAGCTTTCTTT,CASSLTQGGTEAFF
.,TRBV3-1/TRBV3-2,TRBJ2-1,TRBD2,TGTGCCACTTATAGCGGGGGGGCACAGGAGCAGTTCTTC,CATYSGGAQEQFF
.,TRBV2,TRBJ2-6,.,TGTGCCAGCAGCGAGGTAATCTCTGGGGCCAACGTCCTGACTTTC,CASSEVISGANVLTF
once,TRBV3-1/TRBV3-2,TRBJ2-7,.,TGTGCCAGCAGCCGTCTCCCCTCCTACGAGCAGTACTTC,CASSRLPSYEQYF